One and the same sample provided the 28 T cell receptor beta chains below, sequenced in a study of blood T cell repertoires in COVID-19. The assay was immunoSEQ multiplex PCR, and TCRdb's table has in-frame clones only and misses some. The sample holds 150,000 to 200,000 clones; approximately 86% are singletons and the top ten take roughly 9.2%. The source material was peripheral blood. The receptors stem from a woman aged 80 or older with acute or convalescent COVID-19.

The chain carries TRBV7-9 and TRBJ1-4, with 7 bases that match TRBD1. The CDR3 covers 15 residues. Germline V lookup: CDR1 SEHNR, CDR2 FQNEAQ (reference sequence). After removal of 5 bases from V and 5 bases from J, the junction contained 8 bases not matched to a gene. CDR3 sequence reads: CASSTRDSLNEKLFF. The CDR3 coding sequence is TGTGCCAGCAGCACACGGGACAGCCTAAATGAAAAACTGTTTTTT.

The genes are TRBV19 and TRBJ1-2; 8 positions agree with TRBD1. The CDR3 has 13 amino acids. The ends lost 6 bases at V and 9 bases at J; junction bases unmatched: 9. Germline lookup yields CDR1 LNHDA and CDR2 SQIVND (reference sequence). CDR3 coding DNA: TGTGCCAGTAGCCCTCCGGGACAGGTCAGCTACACCTTC. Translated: CASSPPGQVSYTF.

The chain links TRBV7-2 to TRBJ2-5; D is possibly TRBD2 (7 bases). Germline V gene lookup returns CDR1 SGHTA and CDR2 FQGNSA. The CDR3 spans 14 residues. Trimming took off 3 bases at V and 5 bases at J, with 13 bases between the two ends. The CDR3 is CASSFRGGRETQYF. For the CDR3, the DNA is TGTGCCAGCAGCTTTAGGGGGGGGCGGGAGACCCAGTACTTC.

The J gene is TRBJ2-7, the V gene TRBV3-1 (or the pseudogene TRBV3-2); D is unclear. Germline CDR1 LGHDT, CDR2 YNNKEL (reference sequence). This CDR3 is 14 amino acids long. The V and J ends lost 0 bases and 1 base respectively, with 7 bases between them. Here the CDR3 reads CASSQDGLSYEQYF. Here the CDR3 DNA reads TGTGCCAGCAGCCAAGATGGGCTTTCCTACGAGCAGTACTTC.

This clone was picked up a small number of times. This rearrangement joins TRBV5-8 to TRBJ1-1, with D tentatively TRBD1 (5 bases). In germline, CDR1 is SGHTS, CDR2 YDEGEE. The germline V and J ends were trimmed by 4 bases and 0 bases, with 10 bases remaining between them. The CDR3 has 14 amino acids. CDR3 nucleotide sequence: TGTGCCAGCAGCCCAGACAGATTGAACACTGAAGCTTTCTTT. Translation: CASSPDRLNTEAFF. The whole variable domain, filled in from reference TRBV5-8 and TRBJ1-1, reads EAGVTQSPTHLIKTRGQQATLRCSPISGHTSVYWYQQALGLGLQFLLWYDEGEERNRGNFPPRFSGRQFPNYSSELNVNALELEDSALYLCASSPDRLNTEAFFGQGTRLTVV.

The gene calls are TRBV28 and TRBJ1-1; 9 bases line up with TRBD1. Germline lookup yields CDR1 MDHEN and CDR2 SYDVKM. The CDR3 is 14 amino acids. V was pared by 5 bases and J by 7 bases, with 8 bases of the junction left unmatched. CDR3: CASSGTGTSLEAFF. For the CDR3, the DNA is TGTGCCAGCAGTGGGACAGGGACCTCCCTTGAAGCTTTCTTT.

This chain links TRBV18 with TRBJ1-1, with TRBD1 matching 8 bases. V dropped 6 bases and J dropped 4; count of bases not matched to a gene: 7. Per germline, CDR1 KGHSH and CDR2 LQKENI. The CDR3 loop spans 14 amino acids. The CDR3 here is CASSRGQGGTEAFF. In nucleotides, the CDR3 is TGTGCCAGCTCGCGTGGACAGGGTGGCACTGAAGCTTTCTTT.

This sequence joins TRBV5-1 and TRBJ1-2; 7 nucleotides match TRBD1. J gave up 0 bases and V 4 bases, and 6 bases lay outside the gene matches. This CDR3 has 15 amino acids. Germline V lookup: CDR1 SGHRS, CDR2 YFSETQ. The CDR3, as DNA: TGCGCCAGCAGCCTGAGGGGACAGTCTAACTATGGCTACACCTTC. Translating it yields CASSLRGQSNYGYTF.

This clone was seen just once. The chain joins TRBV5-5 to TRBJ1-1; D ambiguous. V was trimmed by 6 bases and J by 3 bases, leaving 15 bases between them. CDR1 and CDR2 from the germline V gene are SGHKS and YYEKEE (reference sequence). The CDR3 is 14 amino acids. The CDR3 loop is CASNHPGLYTEAFF. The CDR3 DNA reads TGTGCCAGCAATCACCCGGGATTATACACTGAAGCTTTCTTT.

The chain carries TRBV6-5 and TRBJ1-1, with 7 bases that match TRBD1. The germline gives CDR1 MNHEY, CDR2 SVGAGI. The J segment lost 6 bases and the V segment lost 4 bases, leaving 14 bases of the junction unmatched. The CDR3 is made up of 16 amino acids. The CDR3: CASSSITPDRAPEAFF. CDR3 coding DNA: TGTGCCAGCAGTTCGATAACCCCAGACAGGGCCCCTGAAGCTTTCTTT.

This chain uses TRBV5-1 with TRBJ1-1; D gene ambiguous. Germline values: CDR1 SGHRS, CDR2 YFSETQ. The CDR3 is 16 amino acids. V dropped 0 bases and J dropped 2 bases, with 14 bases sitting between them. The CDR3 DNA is TGCGCCAGCAGCTTGGAGGGAGTGAAAGGAAACACTGAAGCTTTCTTT. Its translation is CASSLEGVKGNTEAFF.

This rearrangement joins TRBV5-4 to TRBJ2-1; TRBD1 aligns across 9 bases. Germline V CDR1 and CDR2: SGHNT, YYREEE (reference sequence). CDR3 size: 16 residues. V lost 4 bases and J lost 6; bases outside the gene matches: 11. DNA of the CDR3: TGTGCCAGCAGCCCGATTTTTGGGACAGGGATCAATGAGCAGTTCTTC. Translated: CASSPIFGTGINEQFF.

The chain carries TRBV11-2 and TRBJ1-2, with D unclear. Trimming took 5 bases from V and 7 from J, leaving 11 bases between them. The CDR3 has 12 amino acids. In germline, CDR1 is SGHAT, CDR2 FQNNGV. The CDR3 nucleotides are TGTGCCAGCAGCCGAGAGGGCGCTGGCTACACCTTC. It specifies CASSREGAGYTF.

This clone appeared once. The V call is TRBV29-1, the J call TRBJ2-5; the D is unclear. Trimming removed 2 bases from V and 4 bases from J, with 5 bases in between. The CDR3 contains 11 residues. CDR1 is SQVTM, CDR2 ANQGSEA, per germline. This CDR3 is CSVESGETQYF. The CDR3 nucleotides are TGCAGCGTTGAATCGGGAGAGACCCAGTACTTC.

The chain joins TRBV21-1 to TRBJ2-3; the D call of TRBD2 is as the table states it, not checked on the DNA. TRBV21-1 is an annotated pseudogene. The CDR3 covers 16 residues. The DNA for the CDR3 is TGTGCCAGCAGCAAACGGCTAGCGGTTAGCACAGATACGCAGTATTTT. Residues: CASSKRLAVSTDTQYF.

The CDR3 nucleotides read TGTGCCAGTAGTACTGACAGGCGAGGGGAGACCCAGTACTTC. It encodes CASSTDRRGETQYF. The rearrangement uses TRBV19 and TRBJ2-5; perhaps TRBD1 as D (6 bases). Germline-derived CDR1 and CDR2 are LNHDA and SQIVND (reference sequence). The V and J ends lost 4 bases and 5 bases respectively, with 14 bases between them. The CDR3 covers 14 residues.

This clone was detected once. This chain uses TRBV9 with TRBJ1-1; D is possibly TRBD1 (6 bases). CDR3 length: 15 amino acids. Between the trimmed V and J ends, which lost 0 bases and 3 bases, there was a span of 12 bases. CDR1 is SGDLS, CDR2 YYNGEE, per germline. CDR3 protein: CASSVVGGQDTEAFF. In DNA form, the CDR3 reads TGTGCCAGCAGCGTAGTCGGGGGGCAGGACACTGAAGCTTTCTTT.

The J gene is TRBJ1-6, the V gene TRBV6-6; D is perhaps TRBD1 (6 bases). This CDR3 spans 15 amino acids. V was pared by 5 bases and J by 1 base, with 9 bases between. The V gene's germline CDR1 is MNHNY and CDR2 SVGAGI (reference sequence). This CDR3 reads CASSNRASYNSPLHF. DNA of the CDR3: TGTGCCAGCAGTAACAGGGCTTCCTATAATTCACCCCTCCACTTT.

The CDR3 here is CASSQPGQGFYNSPLHF. CDR3 nucleotides: TGTGCCAGCAGTCAGCCGGGACAGGGCTTCTATAATTCACCCCTCCACTTT. This sequence joins TRBV6-6 and TRBJ1-6; TRBD1 matches 9 bases. With 5 bases clipped from V and 3 bases from J, the junction kept 8 bases outside the gene matches. This CDR3 is built from 17 residues. Germline loops: CDR1 MNHNY, CDR2 SVGAGI (reference sequence).

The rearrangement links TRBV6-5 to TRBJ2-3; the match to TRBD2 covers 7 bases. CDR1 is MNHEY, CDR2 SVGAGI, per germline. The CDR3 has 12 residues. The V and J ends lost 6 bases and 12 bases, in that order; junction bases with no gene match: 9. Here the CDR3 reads CASSPGTMAQYF. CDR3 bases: TGTGCCAGCAGCCCCGGGACTATGGCACAGTATTTT.

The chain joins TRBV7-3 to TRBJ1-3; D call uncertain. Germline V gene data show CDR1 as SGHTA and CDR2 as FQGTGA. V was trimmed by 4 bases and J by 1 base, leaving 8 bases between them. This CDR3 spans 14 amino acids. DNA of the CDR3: TGTGCCAGCAGCTCGGGGAGGTCTGGAAACACCATATATTTT. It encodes CASSSGRSGNTIYF.

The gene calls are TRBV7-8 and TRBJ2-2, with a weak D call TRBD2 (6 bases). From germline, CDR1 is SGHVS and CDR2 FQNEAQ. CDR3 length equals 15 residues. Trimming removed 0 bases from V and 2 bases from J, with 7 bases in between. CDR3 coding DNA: TGTGCCAGCAGCTTAGCGGCGGGAAACACCGGGGAGCTGTTTTTT. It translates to CASSLAAGNTGELFF.

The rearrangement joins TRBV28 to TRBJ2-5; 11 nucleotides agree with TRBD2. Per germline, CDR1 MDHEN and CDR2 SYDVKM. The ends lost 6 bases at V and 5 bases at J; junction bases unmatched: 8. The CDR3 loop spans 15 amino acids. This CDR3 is CASSQPGTSGETQYF. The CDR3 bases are TGTGCCAGCAGCCAGCCCGGGACTAGCGGTGAGACCCAGTACTTC.

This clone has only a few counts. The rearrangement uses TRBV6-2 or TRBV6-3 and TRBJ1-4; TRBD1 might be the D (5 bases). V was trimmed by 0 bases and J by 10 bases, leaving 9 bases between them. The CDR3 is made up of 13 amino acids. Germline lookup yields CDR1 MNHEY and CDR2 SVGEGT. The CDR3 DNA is TGTGCCAGCAGTTACTCGGCAGGGCCAAAACTGTTTTTT. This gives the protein CASSYSAGPKLFF.

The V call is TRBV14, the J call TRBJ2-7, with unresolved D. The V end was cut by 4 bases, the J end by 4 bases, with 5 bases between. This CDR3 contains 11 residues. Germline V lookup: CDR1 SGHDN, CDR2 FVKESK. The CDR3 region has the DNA TGTGCCAGCAGCCTACAGTACGAGCAGTACTTC. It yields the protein CASSLQYEQYF.

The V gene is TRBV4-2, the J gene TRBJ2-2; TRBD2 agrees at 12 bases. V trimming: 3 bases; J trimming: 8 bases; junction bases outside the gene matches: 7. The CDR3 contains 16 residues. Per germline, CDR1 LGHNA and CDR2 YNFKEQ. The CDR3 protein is CASSHRLAGEGGELFF. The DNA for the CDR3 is TGTGCCAGCAGCCACCGACTAGCGGGAGAGGGGGGGGAGCTGTTTTTT.

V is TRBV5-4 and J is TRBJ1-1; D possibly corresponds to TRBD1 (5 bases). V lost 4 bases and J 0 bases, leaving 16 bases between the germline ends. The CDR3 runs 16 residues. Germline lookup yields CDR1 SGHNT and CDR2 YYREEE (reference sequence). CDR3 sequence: CASSPGRDGMNTEAFF. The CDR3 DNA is TGTGCCAGCAGCCCTGGGAGGGACGGCATGAACACTGAAGCTTTCTTT.

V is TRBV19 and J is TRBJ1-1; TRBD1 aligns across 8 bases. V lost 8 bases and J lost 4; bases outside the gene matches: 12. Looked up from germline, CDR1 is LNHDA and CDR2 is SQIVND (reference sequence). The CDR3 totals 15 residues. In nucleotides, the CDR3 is TGTGCCAGTGACAGGGGCCCCGCACCCGGCACTGAAGCTTTCTTT. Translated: CASDRGPAPGTEAFF.